What follows are 20 T cell receptor beta chains derived from one specimen sequenced in a study of shared clonotypes between healthy human individuals. Generated by immunoSEQ multiplex PCR, the TCRdb table keeps only in-frame clones and is missing some. The repertoire has about 480,000 clones, almost 80% of them found once; the top ten carry roughly an eighth. Sequences were obtained from PBMCs. The receptor set was obtained from a middle-aged woman in good health. Some clones in this sample may be carry-over from other donors' samples.

This chain links TRBV5-1 with TRBJ2-7; 7 bases are shared with TRBD2. Germline trimming cut 4 bases from V and 0 bases from J; bases unmatched to any gene: 28. CDR1 is SGHRS, CDR2 YFSETQ, per germline. The length of the CDR3 is 22 residues. As DNA, the CDR3 is TGCGCCAGCAGCCCGGACGGGGCAGCGGACGAAGCAAAAGGGAGGGGCTCCTACGAGCAGTACTTC. Its protein product is CASSPDGAADEAKGRGSYEQYF.

CDR3 loop: CASWDRPGYGYTF. CDR3 nucleotides: TGTGCCAGCTGGGACAGGCCAGGCTATGGCTACACCTTC. V and J are TRBV2 and TRBJ1-2; 8 bases match TRBD1. With 8 bases clipped from V and 4 bases from J, the junction kept 6 bases outside the gene matches. Germline CDR1 is SNHLY and CDR2 is FYNNEI. CDR3 size: 13 residues.

The CDR3 is CAINGQGLYNEQFF. The CDR3 DNA reads as TGTGCCATCAATGGACAGGGACTCTACAATGAGCAGTTCTTC. The chain employs TRBV10-3 and TRBJ2-1; 8 nucleotides align to TRBD1. The V gene's germline CDR1 is ENHRY and CDR2 SYGVKD. The junction had 5 bases not matched to a gene; V was cut back by 7 bases and J by 3 bases. The CDR3 loop spans 14 amino acids.

V is TRBV29-1 and J is TRBJ1-3, with D possibly TRBD1 on 5 matching bases. With 5 bases removed from V and 4 bases from J, the gap between germline ends came to 9 bases. The germline gives CDR1 SQVTM, CDR2 ANQGSEA. CDR3 length: 12 amino acids. In DNA form, the CDR3 reads TGCAGCGTTAGGACATCAGGAAACACCATATATTTT. This sequence encodes CSVRTSGNTIYF.

This chain connects TRBV7-2 to TRBJ2-7; D may be TRBD2 (6 bases). Trimming left V 5 bases short and J 1 base short, with 15 bases between. This CDR3 contains 15 residues. Per the germline V gene, CDR1 is SGHTA and CDR2 is FQGNSA. The CDR3 nucleotides read TGTGCCAGCAGCCAAGGTCAGGACTATTCCTACGAGCAGTACTTC. It is translated as CASSQGQDYSYEQYF.

This sequence joins TRBV28 and TRBJ2-7; the match to TRBD1 covers 7 bases. This CDR3 has 13 residues. Looked up from germline, CDR1 is MDHEN and CDR2 is SYDVKM. After removal of 8 bases from V and 2 bases from J, the junction contained 6 bases not matched to a gene. DNA for the CDR3: TGTGCCAGCCTAGACAGGGTTACCTACGAGCAGTACTTC. Its protein is CASLDRVTYEQYF. Based on the CDR3 plus reference TRBV28 and TRBJ2-7, the full variable domain is DVKVTQSSRYLVKRTGEKVFLECVQDMDHENMFWYRQDPGLGLRLIYFSYDVKMKEKGDIPEGYSVSREKKERFSLILESASTNQTSMYLCASLDRVTYEQYFGPGTRLTVT.

This clone has just a few counts. CDR3 nucleotide sequence: TGCGCCAGCAGTCAATCAGGCCGGCCGCGAGGCTACACCTTC. Translation: CASSQSGRPRGYTF. The rearrangement links TRBV23-1 to TRBJ1-2; D not certain. TRBV23-1 is assigned to the ORF class and has an uncertain function. With 0 bases removed from V and 8 bases from J, the gap between germline ends came to 13 bases. This CDR3 comprises 14 residues.

V and J are TRBV7-3 and TRBJ2-5, with D perhaps matching TRBD2 (5 bases). The V gene's germline CDR1 is SGHTA and CDR2 FQGTGA. Trimming took off 0 bases at V and 5 bases at J, with 13 bases between the two ends. The CDR3 consists of 15 residues. CDR3 residues: CASSLTRDVGETQYF. The CDR3 nucleotides read TGTGCCAGCAGCTTAACCCGGGATGTGGGGGAGACCCAGTACTTC.

This chain joins TRBV5-8 and TRBJ1-3; a weak D match, TRBD1 (5 bases). CDR1 is SGHTS, CDR2 YDEGEE, per germline. V lost 0 bases, J lost 1 base, and 14 bases lay in between. This CDR3 region has 17 residues. CDR3 nucleotides: TGTGCCAGCAGCTTGGAGTATGGGACGGGATCTGGAAACACCATATATTTT. Protein sequence: CASSLEYGTGSGNTIYF.

This clone was observed a handful of times. The CDR3 loop reads CAISGSSNGEQYF. CDR3 sequence (DNA): TGTGCCATCAGTGGTTCCTCGAACGGCGAGCAGTACTTC. The chain carries TRBV10-3 and TRBJ2-7; D call uncertain. CDR1 is ENHRY and CDR2 is SYGVKD in the germline V gene. The CDR3 sequence is 13 residues long. Trimming removed 4 bases from V and 6 bases from J, with 13 bases in between.

The gene calls are TRBV11-2 and TRBJ2-7; no clear D. This CDR3 is built from 15 residues. Deletions cut 2 bases from V and 4 bases from J, with 15 bases between. The germline V gene has CDR1 SGHAT and CDR2 FQNNGV. CDR3: CASSLKGFGPYEQYF. CDR3 nucleotides: TGTGCCAGCAGCTTAAAGGGATTCGGTCCATACGAGCAGTACTTC.

The rearrangement links TRBV4-2 to TRBJ1-2, with TRBD1 identical over 7 bases. Losses at the gene ends were 3 bases for V and 4 bases for J; bases not matched to a gene: 14. This CDR3 has 17 amino acids. The germline V gene has CDR1 LGHNA and CDR2 YNFKEQ. The CDR3 region has the DNA TGTGCCAGCAGCCAGAGTCCTCAACCGGGACAGAGCTATGGCTACACCTTC. As protein: CASSQSPQPGQSYGYTF.

In its sample, this clone was seen a few times. CDR3 sequence: CASSASRATGNTIYF. DNA for the CDR3: TGTGCCAGCAGCGCCTCCAGGGCAACGGGAAACACCATATATTTT. This sequence joins TRBV7-6 and TRBJ1-3, with a possible D match to TRBD1 (5 bases). The germline V gene has CDR1 SGHVS and CDR2 FNYEAQ. Between the trimmed V and J ends, which lost 5 bases and 4 bases, there was a span of 15 bases. This CDR3 region has 15 residues. The full variable domain, with the rest looked up from reference TRBV7-6 and TRBJ1-3, is GAGVSQSPRYKVTKRGQDVALRCDPISGHVSLYWYRQALGQGPEFLTYFNYEAQQDKSGLPNDRFSAERPEGSISTLTIQRTEQRDSAMYRCASSASRATGNTIYFGEGSWLTVV.

The CDR3 reads CAWSPQQYNEQFF. DNA for the CDR3: TGTGCCTGGAGCCCCCAACAATACAATGAGCAGTTCTTC. The V gene is TRBV30, the J gene TRBJ2-1; no definite D call. Deletions cut 3 bases from V and 4 bases from J, with 10 bases between. Germline lookup yields CDR1 GTSNPN and CDR2 SVGIG (reference sequence). The CDR3 has 13 residues. The full variable domain, with the rest looked up from reference TRBV30 and TRBJ2-1, is SQTIHQWPATLVQPVGSPLSLECTVEGTSNPNLYWYRQAAGRGLQLLFYSVGIGQISSEVPQNLSASRPQDRQFILSSKKLLLSDSGFYLCAWSPQQYNEQFFGPGTRLTVL.

V and J are TRBV6-1 and TRBJ2-7; weak D call: TRBD2 (5 bases). V lost 11 bases and J 0 bases, leaving 14 bases between the germline ends. CDR1 MNHNS and CDR2 SASEGT come from the germline V gene. The CDR3 is 13 residues long. CDR3 in DNA: TGTGCCGCGGGCAAAGGGTCCTCCTACGAGCAGTACTTC. Residues: CAAGKGSSYEQYF.

The rearrangement joins TRBV5-1 to TRBJ1-2; D possibly corresponds to TRBD1 (5 bases). Germline V gives CDR1 SGHRS, CDR2 YFSETQ. The CDR3 loop spans 14 amino acids. The V end was cut by 1 base, the J end by 6 bases, with 13 bases between. The CDR3 is CASSLRAGTNGYTF. The CDR3 region has the DNA TGCGCCAGCAGCTTGAGGGCAGGGACTAATGGCTACACCTTC.

The genes are TRBV6-6 and TRBJ2-7; D might be TRBD1 or TRBD2, each matching 6 bases. Trimming stripped 0 bases from V and 6 bases from J, with 15 bases between. The CDR3 spans 15 residues. Germline CDR1 and CDR2: MNHNY and SVGAGI (reference sequence). CDR3 protein: CASSYSTRRGREQYF. The CDR3 DNA follows: TGTGCCAGCAGTTACTCTACTAGACGGGGGCGCGAGCAGTACTTC.

The CDR3 nucleotides are TGTGCCAGCAGCGGTAGCGGTCGGACCGGGTACGAGCAGTACTTC. It encodes CASSGSGRTGYEQYF. The J gene is TRBJ2-7, the V gene TRBV9, with D possibly being TRBD2 (6 bases). Germline CDR1 is SGDLS and CDR2 is YYNGEE. V lost 3 bases and J 4 bases, leaving 17 bases between the germline ends. This CDR3 is 15 amino acids long.

Of note for this clone: At one end the junction does not follow the germline gene, possibly because of a read error. CDR3 nucleotides: TGTGCCAGCAGACTAACGACAGGGGGCTCTGCTCGACCCAACTTC. Protein sequence: CASRLTTGGSARPNF. This rearrangement joins TRBV28 to TRBJ2-7; 10 nucleotides match TRBD1. This CDR3 is built from 15 residues. Looked up from germline, CDR1 is MDHEN and CDR2 is SYDVKM.

V gene TRBV6-1 combines with J gene TRBJ2-1; 11 bases agree with TRBD2. Germline V gene sequence: CDR1 MNHNS, CDR2 SASEGT. Trimming at V came to 4 bases and at J to 6 bases, leaving 11 bases not matched to a gene. The length of the CDR3 is 17 residues. CDR3 protein: CASSGRTTSGNPNEQFF. CDR3 bases: TGTGCCAGCAGTGGCAGAACGACTAGCGGGAACCCCAATGAGCAGTTCTTC.